The text below deals with one T cell receptor beta chain. In the study's own analysis: Estimation of nucleated cell counts relied on the amplification of reference gene primers. Libraries were prepared by immunoSEQ multiplex PCR; TCRdb keeps only in-frame clonotypes and omits some of them. That table is the source of V, J and clone size, and D and trimming were worked out from the DNA. The sample includes 200,000 to 300,000 clones, roughly 87% of them seen just once. The data were taken from a study of blood T cell repertoires in COVID-19. About the research overall: From the United States, Italy and Spain came samples of acute and convalescent COVID-19. In each case, the material was cDNA or gDNA derived from T cells, B-cell-depleted T cells, or PBMCs.

Participants had their cohort set by participant-reported clinical history. Germline loops: CDR1 LNHDA, CDR2 SQIVND (reference sequence). The CDR3 is 15 residues long. The ends were cut back, 4 bases at V and 4 bases at J, with 14 bases in the middle. The chain has TRBV19 and TRBJ2-1, with D unclear. The source is a woman aged 25 to 39 with acute COVID-19. Material: PBMCs or T cells enriched from blood (not recorded which). The CDR3 DNA is TGTGCCAGTAGTACCGACACCTCCCTATACAATGAGCAGTTCTTC. It encodes CASSTDTSLYNEQFF.